This T cell receptor (beta chain) came from a study of memory CD4+ T cells and cytomegalovirus serostatus. Background on the study: Of the healthy Belgian adults, 9 or 10 were CMV seropositive and about 24 seronegative.

Single viable CD3+CD4+CD8-CD45RO+ cells were sorted as the memory CD4+ T cells. Repertoires were generated with immunoSEQ multiplex PCR, while TCRdb's copy carries only in-frame clones and drops some. The sample shows approximately 42,000 clones, 79% of them seen only once. As to this clone: The antigen remains undetermined.

V was shortened by 8 bases and J by 3 bases, with 14 bases between the two germline ends. There are 13 residues in the CDR3. Germline V gives CDR1 MNHNY, CDR2 SVGAGI (reference sequence). Study-wide findings and caveats: Repertoires predicted CMV serostatus with median bootstrapped AUC of around 0.96.

This TCR was sampled from an adult in good health and CMV-seronegative. J is TRBJ2-7 and V is TRBV6-6; tentatively, D is TRBD1 or TRBD2 (5 bases each). The sample comprised memory CD4+ T cells from blood. CDR3 coding DNA: TGTGCCAGCCGCCGGGGCTCCTTCTACGAGCAGTACTTC. It encodes CASRRGSFYEQYF.